The clone carrying this T cell receptor (beta chain) was detected ten times or more. Its antigen is still unknown. This specimen comes from a study of molecular identifiers for immune sequencing clone quantification. Study-level results: Shared barcodes on identical TCR molecules could underestimate the sizes of highly expanded clones. Effector cells kept over 97% of their molecules in clones above 20 RNA copies, while naive cells kept under 1% there.

CDR1 SEHNR and CDR2 FQNEAQ come from the germline V gene (reference sequence). Trimming removed 4 bases from V and 2 bases from J; junction bases left unmatched: 8. CDR3 length: 16 amino acids. MiXCR was run by TCRdb on the PCR reads, yielding one entry per CDR3 protein. The data show under 800,000 distinct CDR3 sequences, over 25% seen once. Sorted inputs of roughly 17,000 to 1,000,000 cells, with 10%, 30% or 50% RNA, yielded naive CD8 libraries. Naive CD8 T cell sorting was performed on the CD8+CD4-CCR7+CD45RA+ phenotype. The sequence was obtained from a human donor in good health. Some libraries in this study had Jurkat cell RNA spiked in. The specimen sequenced was naive CD8+ T cells from blood, with Jurkat cell RNA spiked in. Subset specified: FACS-sorted CD8+CD4-CCR7+CD45RA+ naive T cells. The chain combines TRBV7-9 with TRBJ2-4; TRBD1 matches 7 bases. The CDR3 spells CASSSGTVNTKNIQYF. In DNA form, the CDR3 reads TGTGCCAGCAGCTCCGGGACAGTTAATACCAAAAACATTCAGTACTTC. The full variable domain, its missing parts supplied by reference TRBV7-9 and TRBJ2-4, is DTGVSQNPRHKITKRGQNVTFRCDPISEHNRLYWYRQTLGQGPEFLTYFQNEAQLEKSRLLSDRFSAERPKGSFSTLEIQRTEQGDSAMYLCASSSGTVNTKNIQYFGAGTRLSVL.